This passage covers 4 T cell receptor beta chains from one sample sequenced in a study of blood T cell repertoires in COVID-19. TCRdb's copy holds only in-frame clones and misses some; the assay was immunoSEQ multiplex PCR. Among under 200,000 clones listed, roughly 88% were seen once. Source material: peripheral blood. The receptor source for this set is a woman older than 75 with acute or convalescent COVID-19.

The chain recombines TRBV5-6 with TRBJ2-6; D gene uncertain. Per germline, CDR1 SGHDT and CDR2 YYEEEE. This CDR3 has 16 amino acids. Trimming removed 4 bases at V and 0 bases at J, with 11 bases between. This CDR3 is CASSPRSVSGANVLTF. The CDR3, as DNA: TGTGCCAGCAGCCCCAGATCCGTCTCTGGGGCCAACGTCCTGACTTTC.

The table lists this clone with a count of one. The rearrangement joins TRBV29-1 to TRBJ2-7; D remains ambiguous. The CDR3 runs 13 residues. The germline CDR1 and CDR2 sequences are SQVTM and ANQGSEA. Trimming shortened V by 4 bases and J by 0 bases, and 10 bases separated the two germline ends. In DNA, the CDR3 is TGCAGCGTTGTGACCAGGAACTCCTACGAGCAGTACTTC. Encoded protein: CSVVTRNSYEQYF.

V is TRBV19 and J is TRBJ1-1; D not certain. CDR3 length equals 16 residues. The germline V gene encodes CDR1 LNHDA and CDR2 SQIVND (reference sequence). V lost 0 bases and J 0 bases, leaving 11 bases between the germline ends. CDR3: CASSIDLVVMNTEAFF. The DNA for the CDR3 is TGTGCCAGTAGTATAGATCTGGTAGTCATGAACACTGAAGCTTTCTTT. The whole variable domain, filled in from reference TRBV19 and TRBJ1-1, reads DGGITQSPKYLFRKEGQNVTLSCEQNLNHDAMYWYRQDPGQGLRLIYYSQIVNDFQKGDIAEGYSVSREKKESFPLTVTSAQKNPTAFYLCASSIDLVVMNTEAFFGQGTRLTVV.

The chain uses TRBV19 and TRBJ1-5; 9 nucleotides agree with TRBD1. Germline CDR1 reads LNHDA; CDR2 reads SQIVND (reference sequence). The CDR3 has 18 amino acids. The V and J ends lost 2 bases and 0 bases, in that order; junction bases with no gene match: 8. The chain's CDR3 is CASSIRDRGGYSNQPQHF. CDR3 sequence (DNA): TGTGCCAGTAGTATAAGAGACAGGGGGGGATATAGCAATCAGCCCCAGCATTTT.